This TCR beta chain was retrieved from a study of blood T cell repertoires in COVID-19. CDR1 and CDR2 from the germline V gene are LGHDT and YNNKEL (reference sequence). V shed 3 bases and J 6 bases; nucleotides not matched to a gene: 6. This CDR3 is 14 amino acids long. In the authors' methods: Quantification of nucleated cells was approximated via reference gene primer amplification. The assay was immunoSEQ multiplex PCR, and TCRdb's table has in-frame clones only and misses some. That table supplies the V and J calls and clone size; D and trimming were determined from the DNA. The sample lists almost 300,000 clones, about nine tenths seen once, with 8.5% to 14% in the top ten. This clone was seen just once.

The J gene is TRBJ2-5, the V gene TRBV3-1 (or the pseudogene TRBV3-2); 8 bases are shared with TRBD2. Sample: peripheral blood. The receptor comes from a woman aged 25 to 39 with COVID-19, enrolled during active disease. The CDR3 DNA follows: TGTGCCAGCAGCCAGCGGGGGGCCTTTAAGACCCAGTACTTC. This codes for CASSQRGAFKTQYF.